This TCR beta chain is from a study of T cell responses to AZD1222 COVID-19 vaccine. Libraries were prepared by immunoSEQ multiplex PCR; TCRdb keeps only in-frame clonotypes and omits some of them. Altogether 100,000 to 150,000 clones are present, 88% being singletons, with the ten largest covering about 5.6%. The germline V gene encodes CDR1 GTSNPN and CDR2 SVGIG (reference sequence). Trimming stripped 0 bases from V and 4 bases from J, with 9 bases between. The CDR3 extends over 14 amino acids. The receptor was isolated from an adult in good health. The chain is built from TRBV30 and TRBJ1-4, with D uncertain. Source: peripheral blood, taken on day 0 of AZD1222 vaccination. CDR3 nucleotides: TGTGCCTGGAGTGTGTCTCCTAATAATGAAAAACTGTTTTTT. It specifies CAWSVSPNNEKLFF.